The 25 T cell receptor beta chains presented below share a single source sample, sequenced in a study of T cells in Graves' hyperthyroidism and ophthalmopathy. Authors of the study amplified TCR beta CDR3 regions from RNA transcripts. HTBI primers drove first-round RT-PCR of the TCR CDR3. TCRdb used MiXCR to reprocess the multiplex PCR reads, holding one entry per CDR3 protein. This table holds roughly 280,000 distinct CDR3 sequences, roughly 22% found once. The sample was blood. The receptors were sampled from a man aged 25-45 years with Graves' ophthalmopathy.

The chain employs TRBV3-1 and TRBJ2-1, with 9 nucleotides matching TRBD2. This CDR3 has 15 residues. The V segment lost 5 bases and the J segment 12 bases; nucleotides outside the gene matches: 14. Germline lookup yields CDR1 LGHDT and CDR2 YNNKEL (reference sequence). The CDR3 DNA reads as TGTGCCAGCAGCGCGACTAGCGGATCCTCCGAGGGGCAGTTCTTC. Translation gives CASSATSGSSEGQFF.

The V gene is TRBV5-4, the J gene TRBJ2-5, with 10 nucleotides matching TRBD1. CDR1 and CDR2 (germline): SGHNT, YYREEE (reference sequence). V lost 4 bases, J lost 4 bases, and 7 bases stayed unmatched. The CDR3 is made up of 15 amino acids. The CDR3 loop reads CASSVDRGLGETQYF. DNA of the CDR3: TGTGCCAGCAGCGTCGACAGGGGGCTCGGAGAGACCCAGTACTTC.

This clonotype was counted only a few times. The gene calls are TRBV7-2 and TRBJ2-1, with 7 bases matching TRBD1. Germline V gene sequence: CDR1 SGHTA, CDR2 FQGNSA. Germline trimming cut 3 bases from V and 8 bases from J; bases unmatched to any gene: 7. The CDR3 sequence is 14 residues long. Here the CDR3 DNA reads TGTGCCAGCAGCTTGAGACAGGGTAGGGATGAGCAGTTCTTC. Translation gives CASSLRQGRDEQFF.

This clonotype was recorded at least ten times. The rearrangement uses TRBV11-3 and TRBJ2-7; TRBD1 matches at 8 bases. The germline CDR1 and CDR2 sequences are SGHNT and YENEEA. Losses at the gene ends were 5 bases for V and 5 bases for J; bases not matched to a gene: 11. The CDR3 is 15 residues long. The CDR3 protein is CASSPRTGFKDEQYF. For the CDR3, the DNA is TGTGCCAGCAGCCCGCGGACAGGGTTTAAGGACGAGCAGTACTTC.

This chain links TRBV27 with TRBJ1-4; D call uncertain. This CDR3 comprises 14 residues. Trimming shortened V by 3 bases and J by 6 bases, and 11 bases separated the two germline ends. Per germline, CDR1 MNHEY and CDR2 SMNVEV (reference sequence). CDR3 in DNA: TGTGCCAGCAGTTTTGGCGTAGGGTATGAAAAACTGTTTTTT. Its protein product is CASSFGVGYEKLFF.

This clonotype was observed a handful of times. This chain joins TRBV28 and TRBJ2-3, with 9 positions matching TRBD2. The CDR3 has 15 amino acids. CDR1 MDHEN and CDR2 SYDVKM come from the germline V gene. V shed 6 bases and J 3 bases; nucleotides not matched to a gene: 7. The CDR3 coding sequence is TGTGCCAGCAGCTCAGCGGGAGGTGGGACAGATACGCAGTATTTT. Translated, it gives CASSSAGGGTDTQYF.

This chain uses TRBV7-9 with TRBJ1-2; D is undetermined. The CDR3 consists of 15 residues. Germline CDR1 and CDR2: SEHNR and FQNEAQ (reference sequence). The V gene lost 1 base and the J gene lost 1 base, with 10 bases spanning the gap. CDR3 loop: CASSLDGRFNYGYTF. DNA of the CDR3: TGTGCCAGCAGCTTAGATGGCAGATTTAACTATGGCTACACCTTC.

This clonotype came up many times. The chain employs TRBV3-1 and TRBJ1-6; perhaps TRBD1 as D (6 bases). The CDR3 length is 13 residues. V lost 5 bases and J lost 7, with 9 bases in between. Germline CDR1 and CDR2: LGHDT and YNNKEL (reference sequence). The CDR3 DNA reads TGTGCCAGCAGCGAGGGGGGAAATTCACCCCTCCACTTT. Translation: CASSEGGNSPLHF.

This clonotype came up a few times. V is TRBV28 and J is TRBJ2-5; D perhaps matches TRBD2 (6 bases). Deletions cut 10 bases from V and 4 bases from J, with 19 bases between. CDR3 length: 14 amino acids. Germline CDR1 reads MDHEN; CDR2 reads SYDVKM. CDR3 DNA: TGTGCCACCTCGGGAGAAGGGAGAGGAGAGACCCAGTACTTC. It codes for CATSGEGRGETQYF.

The table lists this clonotype with many counts. The V call is TRBV18, the J call TRBJ1-1; D is unresolved. Germline V gene sequence: CDR1 KGHSH, CDR2 LQKENI. The CDR3 length is 13 residues. The V end lost 2 bases, the J end lost 0 bases, and 4 bases lay between the germline ends. The CDR3 region has the DNA TGTGCCAGCTCACCAAACATGAACACTGAAGCTTTCTTT. Protein sequence: CASSPNMNTEAFF.

This clonotype was counted only a few times. The V and J genes are TRBV20-1 and TRBJ2-2, with D tentatively TRBD1 (6 bases). V shed 5 bases and J shed 0 bases, with 19 bases lying between them. The CDR3 runs 17 residues. CDR1 DFQATT and CDR2 SNEGSKA come from the germline V gene (reference sequence). As DNA, the CDR3 is TGCAGTGCTTTTGGAGCCCGGGACAACGCGAACACCGGGGAGCTGTTTTTT. Translated, it gives CSAFGARDNANTGELFF.

V is TRBV20-1 and J is TRBJ1-4; perhaps TRBD1 as D (5 bases). V was cut by 0 bases and J by 10 bases, with 15 bases left in between. Germline V gene lookup returns CDR1 DFQATT and CDR2 SNEGSKA (reference sequence). The CDR3 loop spans 14 amino acids. CDR3 residues: CSARDRKGIGKLFF. In nucleotides, the CDR3 is TGCAGTGCTAGAGATAGGAAGGGGATCGGAAAACTGTTTTTT.

This clonotype was observed at least ten times. The rearrangement links TRBV28 to TRBJ1-1; 7 positions match TRBD1. This CDR3 contains 14 residues. V lost 6 bases and J lost 2; bases outside the gene matches: 6. From germline, CDR1 is MDHEN and CDR2 SYDVKM. The CDR3 loop reads CASSRHRGNTEAFF. As DNA, the CDR3 is TGTGCCAGCAGCCGACACAGGGGAAACACTGAAGCTTTCTTT. The full variable domain, its missing parts supplied by reference TRBV28 and TRBJ1-1, is DVKVTQSSRYLVKRTGEKVFLECVQDMDHENMFWYRQDPGLGLRLIYFSYDVKMKEKGDIPEGYSVSREKKERFSLILESASTNQTSMYLCASSRHRGNTEAFFGQGTRLTVV.

Only a few counts were recorded for this clonotype. The chain joins TRBV20-1 to TRBJ1-4; D gene unclear. The CDR3 covers 12 residues. V was clipped by 0 bases and J by 5 bases, with 4 bases between them. CDR1 and CDR2 (germline): DFQATT, SNEGSKA (reference sequence). CDR3 bases: TGCAGTGCTAGAGAGGAAAATGAAAAACTGTTTTTT. Translation: CSAREENEKLFF.

The sample holds many counts of this clonotype. The V call is TRBV12-3 or TRBV12-4, the J call TRBJ1-2, with TRBD1 matching over 8 bases. This CDR3 is built from 16 residues. After removal of 0 bases from V and 8 bases from J, the junction contained 11 bases not matched to a gene. The CDR3 spells CASSLARGQGARGYTF. CDR3 in DNA: TGTGCCAGCAGTTTAGCGCGAGGGCAGGGGGCACGGGGCTACACCTTC.

This clonotype has a handful of counts. The chain carries TRBV5-1 and TRBJ1-4, with 7 bases fitting TRBD1. Germline CDR1 and CDR2: SGHRS and YFSETQ. The ends lost 4 bases at V and 6 bases at J; junction bases unmatched: 3. This CDR3 is 13 amino acids long. The DNA of the CDR3 is TGCGCCAGCAGCATAACAGGGGATGAAAAACTGTTTTTT. Protein product: CASSITGDEKLFF.

This clonotype has only a few counts. V is TRBV5-6 and J is TRBJ2-7; unclear D gene. The V gene's germline CDR1 is SGHDT and CDR2 YYEEEE. The germline V and J ends were trimmed by 5 bases and 1 base, with 7 bases remaining between them. CDR3 length equals 12 residues. The DNA for the CDR3 is TGTGCCAGCAGTCATCGATCCTACGAGCAGTACTTC. Its protein product is CASSHRSYEQYF.

A note on this clonotype: A read error may explain this, as a much larger clone is one base away. V usage is TRBV24-1 and J usage is TRBJ2-1; 14 bases match TRBD2. The germline V gene has CDR1 KGHDR and CDR2 SFDVKD. The CDR3 is made up of 18 amino acids. The CDR3 region is CATSDSSGLAGDYNEQSF. As DNA, the CDR3 is TGTGCCACCAGTGATTCCTCGGGACTAGCGGGAGACTACAATGAGCAGTCCTTC.

V gene TRBV5-5 combines with J gene TRBJ2-2; D is perhaps TRBD1 or TRBD2 (6 bases each). Trimming took off 4 bases at V and 0 bases at J, with 13 bases between the two ends. The CDR3 contains 16 residues. CDR1 is SGHKS and CDR2 is YYEKEE in the germline V gene (reference sequence). CDR3 DNA sequence: TGTGCCAGCAGCCCATCCGGGGGCGCGAACACCGGGGAGCTGTTTTTT. Protein: CASSPSGGANTGELFF.

As for this clonotype: The CDR3 does not end in the conserved phenylalanine or tryptophan, so this is likely a read error. The genes are TRBV3-1 and TRBJ1-1; D ambiguous. V shed 6 bases and J shed 4 bases, with 15 bases lying between them. Per the germline V gene, CDR1 is LGHDT and CDR2 is YNNKEL (reference sequence). The CDR3 runs to 14 residues. The CDR3 DNA sequence: TGTGCCAGCAGTCTTACCTCATTGGTCACTGAAGCTTTCTCT. Its protein product is CASSLTSLVTEAFS.

This clonotype was detected ten times or more. Here the CDR3 DNA reads TGTGCCACCAGCCGAGGGTGGAACACTGAAGCTTTCTTT. Its translation is CATSRGWNTEAFF. The rearrangement links TRBV15 to TRBJ1-1; D is unresolved. V lost 5 bases, J lost 1 base, and 8 bases lay in between. The CDR3 spans 13 residues. Germline V CDR1 and CDR2: LNHNV, YYDKDF (reference sequence).

This clonotype occurred a few times. The V gene is TRBV5-1, the J gene TRBJ2-3; 8 bases align to TRBD1. V was clipped by 4 bases and J by 2 bases; unmatched bases: 6. This CDR3 comprises 15 residues. Germline V CDR1 and CDR2: SGHRS, YFSETQ. The CDR3 region is CASSGNRGVTDTQYF. The DNA of the CDR3 is TGCGCCAGCAGCGGGAACAGGGGGGTCACAGATACGCAGTATTTT.

The V gene is TRBV27, the J gene TRBJ2-2; 8 bases fit TRBD1. Unmatched junction bases numbered 6, after V lost 2 bases and J lost 4 bases. Germline CDR1 and CDR2: MNHEY and SMNVEV (reference sequence). This CDR3 is 16 amino acids long. This CDR3 is CASSLRTGSGTGELFF. CDR3 in DNA: TGTGCCAGCAGTTTAAGGACAGGGAGTGGCACCGGGGAGCTGTTTTTT.

Of note for this clonotype: A much larger clone differs by one base, so this may be a read error. The chain combines TRBV2 with TRBJ2-5, with 7 positions matching TRBD2. Germline assignment: CDR1 SNHLY and CDR2 FYNNEI. This CDR3 is built from 12 residues. Germline trimming cut 7 bases from V and 7 bases from J; bases unmatched to any gene: 6. CDR3 residues: CASKPSGVTQYF. The DNA of the CDR3 is TGTGCCAGCAAGCCTAGCGGCGTGACCCAGTACTTC.

This clonotype was detected ten times or more. This rearrangement joins TRBV3-1 to TRBJ2-2; TRBD1 aligns across 8 bases. Germline V gene lookup returns CDR1 LGHDT and CDR2 YNNKEL (reference sequence). Losses at the gene ends were 4 bases for V and 5 bases for J; bases not matched to a gene: 15. This CDR3 region has 18 residues. The CDR3 DNA follows: TGTGCCAGCAGCCGCCCCCGCGGACAGGGAAAGAGGACCGGGGAGCTGTTTTTT. Protein sequence: CASSRPRGQGKRTGELFF.